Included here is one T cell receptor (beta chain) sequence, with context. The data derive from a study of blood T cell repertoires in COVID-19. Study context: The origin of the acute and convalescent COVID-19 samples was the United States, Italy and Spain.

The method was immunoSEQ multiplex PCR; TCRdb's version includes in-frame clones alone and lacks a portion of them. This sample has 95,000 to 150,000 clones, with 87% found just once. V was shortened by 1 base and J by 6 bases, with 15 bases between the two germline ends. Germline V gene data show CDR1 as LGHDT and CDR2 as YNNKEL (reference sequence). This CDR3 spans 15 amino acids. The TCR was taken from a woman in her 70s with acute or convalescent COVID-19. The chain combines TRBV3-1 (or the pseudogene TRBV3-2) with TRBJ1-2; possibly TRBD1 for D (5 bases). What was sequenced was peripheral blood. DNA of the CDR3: TGTGCCAGCAGCCAAGTGTTCAGGGCCGTAAATGGCTACACCTTC. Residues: CASSQVFRAVNGYTF.